This paragraph covers one TCR beta chain sequence. This may arise from a read error, as a much more abundant clone is one base away. These data originate in a study of Graves' ophthalmopathy and Graves' hyperthyroidism. Germline V CDR1 and CDR2: KGHDR, SFDVKD. Germline trimming cut 6 bases from V and 3 bases from J; bases unmatched to any gene: 3. This CDR3 spans 14 amino acids. Transcripts of RNA were the source for amplifying TCR beta CDR3 regions. The first-round RT-PCR employed HTBI primers together with the Qiagen OneStep RT-PCR kit. A multiplex PCR was then performed as the second round. TCRdb ran MiXCR on the multiplex PCR reads and lists one entry per CDR3 protein. Among more than 550,000 distinct CDR3 sequences listed, over 40% were seen once.

The sequenced sample was peripheral blood. The chain carries TRBV24-1 and TRBJ2-7; the match to TRBD1 covers 11 bases. The TCR comes from an adult man with Graves' ophthalmopathy. The CDR3: CATSPGQGVYEQYF. In nucleotides, the CDR3 is TGTGCCACCAGTCCGGGACAGGGGGTCTACGAGCAGTACTTC.